The 13 T cell receptor beta chains in this list originate from one sample, sequenced in a study of early T cells in non-severe SARS-CoV-2 infection. TCRdb reprocessed the 5' RACE reads with MiXCR, giving one entry per CDR3 protein. The repertoire has roughly 110,000 distinct CDR3 sequences, 8.5% to 14% of them found once; the top ten carry approximately 8.1%. The sample was whole blood. Receptors were obtained from an adult who was a healthcare worker with PCR-confirmed SARS-CoV-2 infection or an uninfected control (not recorded which).

Many counts were recorded for this clonotype. This rearrangement joins TRBV6-2 or TRBV6-3 to TRBJ2-1, with 7 bases fitting TRBD2. The germline V gene has CDR1 MNHEY and CDR2 SVGEGT. CDR3 length: 13 residues. Germline trimming cut 6 bases from V and 8 bases from J; bases unmatched to any gene: 7. In DNA form, the CDR3 reads TGTGCCAGCAGGCCCCGACTAGCTTATGAGCAGTTCTTC. Translating it yields CASRPRLAYEQFF.

In regard to this clonotype: A much larger clone sits a single nucleotide away, making a read error possible. The chain combines TRBV7-2 with TRBJ2-1; D is unclear. CDR3 length: 12 amino acids. Germline CDR1 reads SGHTA; CDR2 reads FQGNSA. The V end was cut by 3 bases, the J end by 9 bases, with 9 bases between. CDR3 residues: CASSFHPIEQFF. The DNA of the CDR3 is TGTGCCAGCAGCTTCCACCCCATTGAGCAGTTCTTC. Full variable domain (remainder filled in from reference TRBV7-2 and TRBJ2-1): GAGVSQSPSNKVTEKGKDVELRCDPISGHTALYWYRQSLGQGLEFLIYFQGNSAPDKSGLPSDRFSAERTGGSVSTLTIQRTQQEDSAVYLCASSFHPIEQFFGPGTRLTVL.

This clonotype has just a few counts. This chain connects TRBV28 to TRBJ1-2; the D gene is possibly TRBD1 (6 bases). The ends were cut back, 5 bases at V and 4 bases at J, with 14 bases in the middle. The germline gives CDR1 MDHEN, CDR2 SYDVKM. The length of the CDR3 is 14 residues. CDR3 amino acids: CASSPNRDRYGYTF. The CDR3 DNA follows: TGTGCCAGCAGTCCAAACAGGGACCGCTATGGCTACACCTTC.

Many counts were recorded for this clonotype. This sequence joins TRBV12-3 or TRBV12-4 and TRBJ2-3; TRBD2 aligns across 8 bases. V lost 3 bases, J lost 5 bases, and 1 base stayed unmatched. The CDR3 spans 13 residues. CDR3 sequence reads: CASSFLAGDTQYF. The CDR3 DNA follows: TGTGCCAGCAGTTTCCTAGCGGGAGATACGCAGTATTTT.

The genes are TRBV14 and TRBJ2-2, with D possibly TRBD2 on 6 matching bases. Trimming shortened V by 3 bases and J by 4 bases, and 12 bases separated the two germline ends. In germline, CDR1 is SGHDN, CDR2 FVKESK. The CDR3 totals 15 residues. The CDR3 nucleotides read TGTGCCAGCAGCCAGGTGGCGGGAAGCACCGGGGAGCTGTTTTTT. Translating gives CASSQVAGSTGELFF.

This clonotype was counted ten times or more. CDR3 nucleotide sequence: TGTGCCAGCTCACCAGAAAATCCGAGGAACACTGAAGCTTTCTTT. Residues: CASSPENPRNTEAFF. The chain employs TRBV18 and TRBJ1-1; D remains ambiguous. The ends were cut back, 2 bases at V and 1 base at J, with 11 bases in the middle. The CDR3 sequence is 15 residues long. Germline V gene sequence: CDR1 KGHSH, CDR2 LQKENI.

This chain uses TRBV12-3 or TRBV12-4 with TRBJ2-1; D is ambiguous. The V end was cut by 3 bases, the J end by 2 bases, with 11 bases between. The CDR3 has 15 residues. The CDR3, as DNA: TGTGCCAGCAGTTTTAGAAGGAGCACCTACAATGAGCAGTTCTTC. Encoded protein: CASSFRRSTYNEQFF.

The chain has TRBV3-1 and TRBJ1-5; D gene uncertain. Looked up from germline, CDR1 is LGHDT and CDR2 is YNNKEL (reference sequence). V shed 0 bases and J shed 6 bases, with 6 bases lying between them. The CDR3 length is 13 residues. CDR3 DNA sequence: TGTGCCAGCAGCCAAGATCGAACTCAGCCCCAGCATTTT. It codes for CASSQDRTQPQHF.

On this clonotype itself: Being one base from a much bigger clone, this may be a read error. This rearrangement joins TRBV19 to TRBJ1-2, with TRBD1 matching 9 bases. The CDR3 has 17 residues. CDR1 LNHDA and CDR2 SQIVND come from the germline V gene (reference sequence). The CDR3 DNA is TGTGTCAGTAGTAGGCGGGACAGGGATACTCTTCTCTATGGCTACACCTTC. Amino acid sequence: CVSSRRDRDTLLYGYTF.

The sample holds many counts of this clonotype. The gene calls are TRBV6-5 and TRBJ2-2, with a tentative D call TRBD2 (6 bases). The length of the CDR3 is 16 residues. Trimming shortened V by 0 bases and J by 1 base, and 9 bases separated the two germline ends. Looked up from germline, CDR1 is MNHEY and CDR2 is SVGAGI. The DNA of the CDR3 is TGTGCCAGCAGTTACTCGATTAGCGGGAACACCGGGGAGCTGTTTTTT. The encoded protein is CASSYSISGNTGELFF.

This clonotype was counted at least ten times. The V gene is TRBV12-3 or TRBV12-4, the J gene TRBJ2-1; 7 bases fit TRBD2. The CDR3 covers 11 residues. V shed 8 bases, J shed 13 bases, and the junction held 8 bases outside the gene matches. The CDR3 is CASGVRGDQFF. In nucleotides, the CDR3 is TGTGCCAGCGGGGTTCGGGGGGATCAGTTCTTC.

This clonotype appeared a few times. The chain employs TRBV19 and TRBJ2-3; 7 bases align to TRBD2. Trimming took 4 bases from V and 6 from J; bases not matched to a gene: 7. The CDR3 loop spans 14 amino acids. CDR1 is LNHDA and CDR2 is SQIVND in the germline V gene (reference sequence). In DNA, the CDR3 is TGTGCCAGTAGTACTGGCGGGAGCGGGGATACGCAGTATTTT. Translated, it gives CASSTGGSGDTQYF.

This clonotype was recorded a few times. The chain has TRBV7-8 and TRBJ2-1; TRBD1 is a possible D gene (6 bases). Germline V gene lookup returns CDR1 SGHVS and CDR2 FQNEAQ. This CDR3 has 15 amino acids. Trimming removed 5 bases from V and 8 bases from J, with 19 bases in between. The CDR3: CASSRSEQGLDEQFF. The CDR3 region has the DNA TGTGCCAGCAGCCGTTCAGAACAGGGTTTGGATGAGCAGTTCTTC. The full variable domain, completed using reference TRBV7-8 and TRBJ2-1, is GAGVSQSPRYKVAKRGQDVALRCDPISGHVSLFWYQQALGQGPEFLTYFQNEAQLDKSGLPSDRFFAERPEGSVSTLKIQRTQQEDSAVYLCASSRSEQGLDEQFFGPGTRLTVL.